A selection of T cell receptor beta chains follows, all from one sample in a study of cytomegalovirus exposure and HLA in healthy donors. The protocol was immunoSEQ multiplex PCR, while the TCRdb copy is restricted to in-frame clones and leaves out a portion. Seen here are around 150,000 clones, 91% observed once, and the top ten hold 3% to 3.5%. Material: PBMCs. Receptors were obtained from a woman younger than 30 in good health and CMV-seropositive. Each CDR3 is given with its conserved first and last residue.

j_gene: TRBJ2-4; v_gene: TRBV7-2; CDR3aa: CASSGDTGLNSKNIQYF
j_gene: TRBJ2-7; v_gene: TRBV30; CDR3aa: CAWGEKRGSSYEQYF
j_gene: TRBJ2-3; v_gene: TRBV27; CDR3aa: CASRLTGGALVLWTDTQYF
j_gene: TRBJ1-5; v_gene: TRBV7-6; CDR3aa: CASSSMATGTGENSNQPQHF
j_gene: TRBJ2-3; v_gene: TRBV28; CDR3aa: CASSPLTSGATDTQYF
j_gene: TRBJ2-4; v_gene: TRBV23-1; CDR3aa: CVGSVAPLAKNIQYF
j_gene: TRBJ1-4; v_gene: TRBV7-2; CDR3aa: CASSPIGGELFF
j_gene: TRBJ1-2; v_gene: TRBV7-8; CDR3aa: CASSLERAQGHGYTF
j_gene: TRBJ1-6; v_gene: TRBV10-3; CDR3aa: CAISETQPGYSPLHF
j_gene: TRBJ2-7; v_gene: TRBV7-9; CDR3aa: CASSSPSSAPYEQYF
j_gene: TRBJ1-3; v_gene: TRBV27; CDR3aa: CASSFRGGAGNTIYF
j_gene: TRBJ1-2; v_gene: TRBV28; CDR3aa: CASSFGGRVGDGYTF
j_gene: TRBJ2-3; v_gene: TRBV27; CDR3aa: CASSYGLAGEGADTQYF
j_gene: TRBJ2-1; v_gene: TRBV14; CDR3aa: CASSQEPGGSYNEQFF
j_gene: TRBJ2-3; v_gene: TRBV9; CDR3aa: CASSVGQGPADTQYF
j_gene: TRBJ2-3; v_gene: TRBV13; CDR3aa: CASSPLQGYSTDTQYF
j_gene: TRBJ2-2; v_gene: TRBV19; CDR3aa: CATQPGLRNTGELFF
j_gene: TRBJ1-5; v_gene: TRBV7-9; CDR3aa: CASSLGQGAWQPQHF
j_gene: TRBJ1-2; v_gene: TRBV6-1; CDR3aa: CASSDGINYGYTF
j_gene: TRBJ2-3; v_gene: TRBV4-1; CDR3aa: CASSLGQGVTDTQYF
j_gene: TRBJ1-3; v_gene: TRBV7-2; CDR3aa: CASSLGTGVTGNTIYF
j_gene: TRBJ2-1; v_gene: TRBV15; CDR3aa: CATSRDLLAGVEQFF
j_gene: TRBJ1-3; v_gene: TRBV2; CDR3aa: CASSEGRGNTIYF
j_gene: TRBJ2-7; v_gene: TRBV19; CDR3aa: CASSMSSGYYEQYF
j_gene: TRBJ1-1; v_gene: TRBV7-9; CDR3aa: CASRGQGTTEAFF
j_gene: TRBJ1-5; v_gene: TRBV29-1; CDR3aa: CSVGELGQPQHF
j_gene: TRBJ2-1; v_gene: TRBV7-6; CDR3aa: CASSLAAGGNEQFF
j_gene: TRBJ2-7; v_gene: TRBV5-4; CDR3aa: CASSSTGDYEQYF
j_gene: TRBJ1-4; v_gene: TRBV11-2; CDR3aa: CASSTFRDSNEKLFF
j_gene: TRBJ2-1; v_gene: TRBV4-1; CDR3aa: CASSQDLEQFF
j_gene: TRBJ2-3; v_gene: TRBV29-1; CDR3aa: CSVDLGLAGADTQYF
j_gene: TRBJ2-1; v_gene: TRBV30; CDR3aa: CAWSTSGAYNEQFF